The 29 T cell receptor beta chains listed next were all sequenced from one sample in a study of blood T cell repertoires in COVID-19. Clones were sequenced by immunoSEQ multiplex PCR, and TCRdb holds only the in-frame ones, with some missing. In the table there are 180,000 or so clones, about 81% of which are singletons. The specimen sequenced was peripheral blood. These receptors all stem from a woman of 80 years or more with COVID-19, enrolled during active disease.

This clone showed up just a few times. The gene calls are TRBV24-1 and TRBJ1-2; D gene ambiguous. CDR3 length: 14 residues. Per germline, CDR1 KGHDR and CDR2 SFDVKD. Trimming cost V 1 base and J 4 bases, with 9 bases left between them. The CDR3 DNA sequence: TGTGCCACCAGTGATTTCTCAGGTTCCTATGGCTACACCTTC. It translates to CATSDFSGSYGYTF.

The genes are TRBV6-5 and TRBJ2-7, with 8 bases lining up with TRBD1. The CDR3 length is 15 residues. V was pared by 10 bases and J by 5 bases, with 16 bases of the junction left unmatched. CDR1 and CDR2 from the germline V gene are MNHEY and SVGAGI. CDR3 in DNA: TGTGCCACCGGCGCTCAAGGACAGGGTTCCCACGAGCAGTACTTC. Its translation is CATGAQGQGSHEQYF.

This chain's CDR3 is CASSPRDRLYNSPLHF. The CDR3, as DNA: TGTGCCAGCAGTCCCCGGGACAGGCTTTATAATTCACCCCTCCACTTT. The V and J genes are TRBV11-2 and TRBJ1-6, with 8 bases aligning to TRBD1. The V segment lost 6 bases and the J segment 4 bases; nucleotides outside the gene matches: 8. The CDR3 spans 16 residues. CDR1 and CDR2 (germline): SGHAT, FQNNGV.

The chain recombines TRBV15 with TRBJ2-7, with 7 bases that match TRBD1. This CDR3 region has 16 residues. The germline V gene encodes CDR1 LNHNV and CDR2 YYDKDF (reference sequence). V was clipped by 0 bases and J by 0 bases; unmatched bases: 5. The CDR3: CATSRDKWDSSYEQYF. The CDR3 coding sequence is TGTGCCACCAGCAGAGATAAATGGGACAGCTCCTACGAGCAGTACTTC.

V gene TRBV10-1 combines with J gene TRBJ1-1, with TRBD1 identical over 9 bases. This CDR3 spans 18 amino acids. The V gene end was trimmed by 2 bases and the J gene end by 0 bases; junction bases not matched to a gene: 10. Germline CDR1 is WNHNN and CDR2 is SYGVQD (reference sequence). CDR3: CASSEPGTGSLMNTEAFF. The CDR3, as DNA: TGCGCCAGCAGTGAGCCCGGGACAGGGTCATTAATGAACACTGAAGCTTTCTTT.

The chain uses TRBV20-1 and TRBJ2-7; TRBD1 is a possible D gene (6 bases). Germline V gene sequence: CDR1 DFQATT, CDR2 SNEGSKA (reference sequence). The V and J ends lost 1 base and 9 bases respectively, with 10 bases between them. CDR3 size: 11 residues. CDR3 sequence reads: CSARAGRGQYF. The DNA for the CDR3 is TGCAGTGCTAGAGCAGGCAGGGGGCAGTACTTC.

The V gene is TRBV6-1, the J gene TRBJ1-5; no clear D. This CDR3 spans 14 amino acids. V was pared by 3 bases and J by 4 bases, with 10 bases between. The V gene's germline CDR1 is MNHNS and CDR2 SASEGT. CDR3 nucleotides: TGTGCCAGCAGTGACCCCGGTCGGAATCAGCCCCAGCATTTT. This codes for CASSDPGRNQPQHF.

This chain connects TRBV6-5 to TRBJ2-3; 7 bases are a match to TRBD2. Germline V gene lookup returns CDR1 MNHEY and CDR2 SVGAGI. The CDR3 contains 14 residues. Trimming removed 5 bases from V and 8 bases from J; junction bases left unmatched: 10. The CDR3 protein is CASSTGAGRGTQYF. The CDR3 coding sequence is TGTGCCAGCAGTACCGGAGCGGGACGGGGTACGCAGTATTTT.

This clone was counted a single time. This chain links TRBV28 with TRBJ1-2; TRBD1 matches at 7 bases. The germline V gene has CDR1 MDHEN and CDR2 SYDVKM. This CDR3 is 13 amino acids long. The V segment lost 4 bases and the J segment 5 bases; nucleotides outside the gene matches: 4. The DNA for the CDR3 is TGTGCCAGCAGTTCGGGACAGTTATATGGCTACACCTTC. Translating it yields CASSSGQLYGYTF.

In this sample, this clone turned up once. CDR3 residues: CASSQAGSGNTIYF. For the CDR3, the DNA is TGTGCCAGCAGCCAAGCGGGCTCTGGAAACACCATATATTTT. The rearrangement links TRBV3-1 (or the pseudogene TRBV3-2) to TRBJ1-3; no reliable D call. The CDR3 runs 14 residues. Germline assignment: CDR1 LGHDT and CDR2 YNNKEL (reference sequence). V was pared by 1 base and J by 0 bases, with 4 bases between.

The J gene is TRBJ1-2, the V gene TRBV2, with 7 bases that match TRBD1. V shed 9 bases and J 2 bases; nucleotides not matched to a gene: 0. The CDR3 spans 11 residues. CDR1 and CDR2 (germline): SNHLY, FYNNEI. The CDR3, as DNA: TGTGCCAGGACAGGGAACTATGGCTACACCTTC. Protein product: CARTGNYGYTF.

This CDR3 reads CASSGDRGQKETQYF. As DNA, the CDR3 is TGTGCCAGCAGCGGGGACAGGGGGCAAAAGGAGACCCAGTACTTC. V is TRBV16 and J is TRBJ2-5; 12 nucleotides agree with TRBD1. Germline trimming cut 5 bases from V and 5 bases from J; bases unmatched to any gene: 6. The CDR3 is 15 amino acids. In germline, CDR1 is KGHSY, CDR2 FQNENV.

About this clone: This specimen includes other DNA sequences encoding the same CDR3. The chain recombines TRBV29-1 with TRBJ2-3; D is ambiguous. The V and J ends lost 1 base and 4 bases respectively, with 6 bases between them. Germline CDR1 is SQVTM and CDR2 is ANQGSEA. The CDR3 extends over 12 amino acids. CDR3 in amino acids: CSVEVVADTQYF. CDR3 DNA: TGCAGCGTTGAAGTAGTGGCAGATACGCAGTATTTT.

The chain couples TRBV11-3 to TRBJ1-4, with D unclear. The CDR3 has 17 amino acids. Trimming shortened V by 1 base and J by 7 bases, and 19 bases separated the two germline ends. Germline CDR1 reads SGHNT; CDR2 reads YENEEA. CDR3 protein: CASSLAGGPPSGEKLFF. The CDR3, as DNA: TGTGCCAGCAGCTTAGCAGGCGGGCCCCCCAGTGGTGAAAAACTGTTTTTT.

The chain carries TRBV5-6 and TRBJ2-7, with 7 bases lining up with TRBD1. This CDR3 is 14 amino acids long. Trimming cost V 2 bases and J 3 bases; bases outside gene matches: 5. Germline CDR1 and CDR2: SGHDT and YYEEEE. DNA for the CDR3: TGTGCCAGCAGCTTAGGGACAGATATCTACGAGCAGTACTTC. Translation: CASSLGTDIYEQYF.

This clone was detected only once. The J gene is TRBJ1-1, the V gene TRBV19; 7 bases fit TRBD1. The germline gives CDR1 LNHDA, CDR2 SQIVND (reference sequence). The V and J ends lost 7 bases and 3 bases, in that order; junction bases with no gene match: 8. The CDR3 runs to 14 residues. DNA of the CDR3: TGTGCCAGTAACGCGGGACAGATTTACACTGAAGCTTTCTTT. Protein: CASNAGQIYTEAFF.

The chain employs TRBV13 and TRBJ2-7; 8 bases fit TRBD2. Germline V gene lookup returns CDR1 PRHDT and CDR2 FYEKMQ (reference sequence). The CDR3 is 14 amino acids. V lost 0 bases and J lost 4; bases outside the gene matches: 2. In nucleotides, the CDR3 is TGTGCCAGCAGCTTAGGGACTAGCGTTTACGAGCAGTACTTC. This codes for CASSLGTSVYEQYF.

The chain uses TRBV29-1 and TRBJ2-5, with D possibly TRBD1 on 6 matching bases. Germline V lookup: CDR1 SQVTM, CDR2 ANQGSEA. Trimming removed 4 bases at V and 4 bases at J, with 13 bases between. The CDR3 covers 13 residues. The CDR3 here is CSVGQGLGETQYF. The CDR3 bases are TGCAGCGTTGGCCAGGGGCTGGGAGAGACCCAGTACTTC. Variable domain in full (rest from reference TRBV29-1 and TRBJ2-5): SAVISQKPSRDICQRGTSLTIQCQVDSQVTMMFWYRQQPGQSLTLIATANQGSEATYESGFVIDKFPISRPNLTFSTLTVSNMSPEDSSIYLCSVGQGLGETQYFGPGTRLLVL.

V gene TRBV4-2 combines with J gene TRBJ2-5; TRBD2 matches 11 bases. This CDR3 comprises 17 residues. In germline, CDR1 is LGHNA, CDR2 YNFKEQ. Trimming removed 0 bases from V and 4 bases from J; junction bases left unmatched: 7. Here the CDR3 DNA reads TGTGCCAGCAGCCAAGACCCACTAGCGGGAGATAGAGAGACCCAGTACTTC. Its protein product is CASSQDPLAGDRETQYF.

This chain uses TRBV6-2 or TRBV6-3 with TRBJ1-2, with TRBD1 identical over 9 bases. CDR3 length: 14 amino acids. V dropped 3 bases and J dropped 7; count of bases not matched to a gene: 6. Germline V CDR1 and CDR2: MNHEY, SVGEGT. CDR3 sequence reads: CASSYWGQGAGYTF. DNA of the CDR3: TGTGCCAGCAGTTATTGGGGACAGGGAGCTGGCTACACCTTC.

This clone was counted a few times. V usage is TRBV7-9 and J usage is TRBJ2-5; a weak D match, TRBD2 (6 bases). The CDR3 is 12 residues long. The germline CDR1 and CDR2 sequences are SEHNR and FQNEAQ (reference sequence). V dropped 4 bases and J dropped 4 bases, with 7 bases sitting between them. This CDR3 reads CASSWRAETQYF. CDR3 nucleotide sequence: TGTGCCAGCAGCTGGAGGGCAGAGACCCAGTACTTC.

A single count supports this clone. The gene calls are TRBV7-2 and TRBJ2-5; 9 nucleotides match TRBD1. Germline CDR1 is SGHTA and CDR2 is FQGNSA. This CDR3 contains 15 residues. V gave up 3 bases and J gave up 4 bases; unmatched junction bases: 6. CDR3 protein: CASSFDRGSGETQYF. DNA for the CDR3: TGTGCCAGCAGCTTTGACAGGGGGAGCGGAGAGACCCAGTACTTC.

V is TRBV3-1 (or the pseudogene TRBV3-2) and J is TRBJ1-2; D unclear. Germline V gene lookup returns CDR1 LGHDT and CDR2 YNNKEL (reference sequence). Trimming removed 0 bases from V and 5 bases from J, with 7 bases in between. The CDR3 has 13 residues. CDR3 region: CASSQDSGYGYTF. CDR3 nucleotide sequence: TGTGCCAGCAGCCAAGATTCGGGATATGGCTACACCTTC.

CDR3 residues: CASSYVDMNTEAFF. The CDR3 DNA is TGTGCCAGCAGTTATGTTGACATGAACACTGAAGCTTTCTTT. The rearrangement uses TRBV6-2 or TRBV6-3 and TRBJ1-1; D gene unclear. Germline V gene data show CDR1 as MNHEY and CDR2 as SVGEGT. V gave up 3 bases and J gave up 0 bases, with 8 bases separating them. The CDR3 totals 14 residues.

Remarks on this clone: At one end, the junction sequence differs from germline, possibly due to a read error. The chain combines TRBV2 with TRBJ2-5; a weak D match, TRBD1 (6 bases). The CDR3 is made up of 13 amino acids. Germline assignment: CDR1 SNHLY and CDR2 FYNNEI. DNA for the CDR3: TGTGCCGGCAGCCGGGACAACCAAGAGACCCAGTACTTC. This encodes CAGSRDNQETQYF.

The chain carries TRBV11-2 and TRBJ2-7; D is perhaps TRBD2 (6 bases). This CDR3 is built from 12 residues. Trimming took 5 bases from V and 12 from J, leaving 17 bases between them. In germline, CDR1 is SGHAT, CDR2 FQNNGV. Here the CDR3 DNA reads TGTGCCAGCAGCCCCGGCGGGGCGGATAGGTACTTC. Translation gives CASSPGGADRYF.

The chain recombines TRBV27 with TRBJ2-2; the match to TRBD2 covers 8 bases. V was clipped by 6 bases and J by 8 bases; unmatched bases: 8. Germline loops: CDR1 MNHEY, CDR2 SMNVEV (reference sequence). The CDR3 has 14 residues. CDR3 in amino acids: CASRYLGRAGELFF. CDR3 sequence (DNA): TGTGCCAGCAGATACCTCGGGAGGGCGGGGGAGCTGTTTTTT.

V gene TRBV3-1 (or the pseudogene TRBV3-2) combines with J gene TRBJ2-1; the match to TRBD2 covers 10 bases. The junction had 3 bases not matched to a gene; V was cut back by 1 base and J by 6 bases. Germline assignment: CDR1 LGHDT and CDR2 YNNKEL (reference sequence). The CDR3 is 15 residues long. The CDR3 coding sequence is TGTGCCAGCAGCCAAGGGGCTAGCGGGAGCAATGAGCAGTTCTTC. Translated, it gives CASSQGASGSNEQFF.

J is TRBJ2-5 and V is TRBV6-5, with a possible D match to TRBD1 (6 bases). This CDR3 is 15 amino acids long. The V gene's germline CDR1 is MNHEY and CDR2 SVGAGI. V was trimmed by 2 bases and J by 1 base, leaving 11 bases between them. The CDR3 sequence is CASSYNREPQETQYF. As DNA, the CDR3 is TGTGCCAGCAGTTACAACAGGGAGCCCCAAGAGACCCAGTACTTC.